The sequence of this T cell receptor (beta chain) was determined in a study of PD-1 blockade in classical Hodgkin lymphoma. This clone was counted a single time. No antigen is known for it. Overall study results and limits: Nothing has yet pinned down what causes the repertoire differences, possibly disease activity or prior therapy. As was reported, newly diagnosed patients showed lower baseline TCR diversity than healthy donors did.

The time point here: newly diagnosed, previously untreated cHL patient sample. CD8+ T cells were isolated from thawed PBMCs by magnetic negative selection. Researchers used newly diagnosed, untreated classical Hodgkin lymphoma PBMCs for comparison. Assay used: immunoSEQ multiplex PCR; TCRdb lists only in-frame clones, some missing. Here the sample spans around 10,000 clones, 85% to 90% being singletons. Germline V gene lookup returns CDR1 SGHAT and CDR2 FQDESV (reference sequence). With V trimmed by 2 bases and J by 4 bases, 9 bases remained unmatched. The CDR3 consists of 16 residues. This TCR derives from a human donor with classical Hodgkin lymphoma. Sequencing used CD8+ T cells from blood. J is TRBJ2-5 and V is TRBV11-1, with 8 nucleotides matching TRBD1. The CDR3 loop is CASSLTRQGTGETQYF. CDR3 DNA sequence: TGTGCCAGCAGCTTAACCCGACAGGGGACAGGAGAGACCCAGTACTTC.